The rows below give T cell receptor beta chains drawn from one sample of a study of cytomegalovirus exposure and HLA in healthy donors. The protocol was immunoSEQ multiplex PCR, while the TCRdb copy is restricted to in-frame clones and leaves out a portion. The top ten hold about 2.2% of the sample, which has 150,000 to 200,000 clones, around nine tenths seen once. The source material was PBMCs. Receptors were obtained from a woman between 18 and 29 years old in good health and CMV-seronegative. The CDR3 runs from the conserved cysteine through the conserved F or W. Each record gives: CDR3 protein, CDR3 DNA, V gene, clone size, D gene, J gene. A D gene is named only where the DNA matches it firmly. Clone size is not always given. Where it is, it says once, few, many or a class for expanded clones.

CDR3aa: CASNEVPESKNIQYF; CDR3nt: TGTGCCAGCAATGAGGTCCCCGAGAGCAAAAACATTCAGTACTTC; v_gene: TRBV6-5; abundance: .; d_gene: .; j_gene: TRBJ2-4
CDR3aa: CASSWGQRGVLTDTQYF; CDR3nt: TGTGCCAGCAGCTGGGGACAGCGGGGGGTCCTCACAGATACGCAGTATTTT; v_gene: TRBV7-3; abundance: .; d_gene: TRBD2; j_gene: TRBJ2-3
CDR3aa: CASSQDRAQPQHF; CDR3nt: TGTGCCAGTAGTCAAGACAGGGCTCAGCCCCAGCATTTT; v_gene: TRBV19; abundance: .; d_gene: TRBD1; j_gene: TRBJ1-5
CDR3aa: CASQTGYGYTF; CDR3nt: TGTGCCAGCCAGACAGGCTATGGCTACACCTTC; v_gene: TRBV6-5; abundance: .; d_gene: .; j_gene: TRBJ1-2
CDR3aa: CASSDGARIPYNEQFF; CDR3nt: TGTGCCAGCAGCGATGGGGCTAGAATCCCCTACAATGAGCAGTTCTTC; v_gene: TRBV5-6; abundance: once; d_gene: .; j_gene: TRBJ2-1
CDR3aa: CASRPLGDSGANVLTF; CDR3nt: TGTGCCAGCAGACCTCTCGGGGACTCTGGGGCCAACGTCCTGACTTTC; v_gene: TRBV27; abundance: .; d_gene: .; j_gene: TRBJ2-6
CDR3aa: CASSSSFPYGYTF; CDR3nt: TGTGCCAGCAGCTCTAGCTTCCCCTATGGCTACACCTTC; v_gene: TRBV7-9; abundance: .; d_gene: .; j_gene: TRBJ1-2
CDR3aa: CASSYSRGLRGYTF; CDR3nt: TGTGCCAGCAGTTACTCAAGGGGGCTACGAGGCTACACCTTC; v_gene: TRBV6-5; abundance: .; d_gene: TRBD1; j_gene: TRBJ1-2
CDR3aa: CASSLVGQGESYGYTF; CDR3nt: TGTGCCAGCAGCTTAGTTGGGCAGGGGGAGAGCTATGGCTACACCTTC; v_gene: TRBV7-9; abundance: .; d_gene: TRBD1; j_gene: TRBJ1-2
CDR3aa: CASSGTGNFREQYF; CDR3nt: TGTGCCAGCTCCGGGACAGGGAATTTTCGGGAGCAGTACTTC; v_gene: TRBV9; abundance: .; d_gene: TRBD1; j_gene: TRBJ2-7
CDR3aa: CASSAPRETGELFF; CDR3nt: TGTGCCAGCAGCGCCCCTCGGGAGACCGGGGAGCTGTTTTTT; v_gene: TRBV9; abundance: .; d_gene: .; j_gene: TRBJ2-2
CDR3aa: CASSTRAISTDTQYF; CDR3nt: TGTGCCAGTAGTACGAGGGCAATAAGCACAGATACGCAGTATTTT; v_gene: TRBV19; abundance: .; d_gene: .; j_gene: TRBJ2-3
CDR3aa: CASSQDGGTGNTIYF; CDR3nt: TGCGCCAGCAGCCAAGATGGAGGAACTGGAAACACCATATATTTT; v_gene: TRBV4-1; abundance: .; d_gene: .; j_gene: TRBJ1-3
CDR3aa: CASSRDRVPHEQYF; CDR3nt: TGTGCCAGCTCCAGGGACAGGGTTCCTCACGAGCAGTACTTC; v_gene: TRBV19; abundance: .; d_gene: TRBD1; j_gene: TRBJ2-7
CDR3aa: CASSPGTWGGEQYF; CDR3nt: TGTGCCAGCAGCCCTGGGACTTGGGGGGGCGAGCAGTACTTC; v_gene: TRBV7-2; abundance: .; d_gene: TRBD2; j_gene: TRBJ2-7
CDR3aa: CASSTANGVKGYTF; CDR3nt: TGTGCCAGCAGCACTGCTAACGGGGTTAAGGGCTACACCTTC; v_gene: TRBV6-6; abundance: .; d_gene: .; j_gene: TRBJ1-2
CDR3aa: CASSLDSRVGNIQYF; CDR3nt: TGTGCCAGCAGCCTGGACAGCCGAGTGGGAAACATTCAGTACTTC; v_gene: TRBV9; abundance: .; d_gene: .; j_gene: TRBJ2-4
CDR3aa: CASSPTPSAGELFF; CDR3nt: TGTGCCAGCTCACCAACCCCCTCGGCCGGGGAGCTGTTTTTT; v_gene: TRBV18; abundance: .; d_gene: .; j_gene: TRBJ2-2
CDR3aa: CASSPETGQSYEQYF; CDR3nt: TGTGCCAGCAGTCCTGAGACGGGACAGAGCTACGAGCAGTACTTC; v_gene: TRBV6-5; abundance: .; d_gene: TRBD1; j_gene: TRBJ2-7
CDR3aa: CASRRVSGRADEQFF; CDR3nt: TGTGCCAGCAGAAGGGTTAGCGGGAGGGCCGATGAGCAGTTCTTC; v_gene: TRBV11-2; abundance: .; d_gene: TRBD2; j_gene: TRBJ2-1
CDR3aa: CATSLMSRETQYF; CDR3nt: TGTGCCACCAGCCTTATGTCCCGAGAGACCCAGTACTTC; v_gene: TRBV15; abundance: .; d_gene: .; j_gene: TRBJ2-5
CDR3aa: CASSSGAYGYTF; CDR3nt: TGTGCCAGCAGCTCAGGCGCGTATGGCTACACCTTC; v_gene: TRBV27; abundance: .; d_gene: .; j_gene: TRBJ1-2
CDR3aa: CASSSGTGGWGDYEQYF; CDR3nt: TGCGCCAGCAGCTCCGGGACAGGGGGCTGGGGTGACTACGAGCAGTACTTC; v_gene: TRBV5-1; abundance: .; d_gene: TRBD1; j_gene: TRBJ2-7
CDR3aa: CASNGGSSTDTQYF; CDR3nt: TGTGCCAGCAATGGCGGGTCTAGCACAGATACGCAGTATTTT; v_gene: TRBV27; abundance: .; d_gene: .; j_gene: TRBJ2-3
CDR3aa: CASSLQGVDEQYF; CDR3nt: TGTGCCAGTAGTCTCCAGGGGGTGGACGAGCAGTACTTC; v_gene: TRBV19; abundance: .; d_gene: TRBD1; j_gene: TRBJ2-7
CDR3aa: CALGTGATGYTF; CDR3nt: TGTGCCTTAGGGACAGGGGCGACCGGCTACACCTTC; v_gene: TRBV30; abundance: .; d_gene: TRBD1; j_gene: TRBJ1-2
CDR3aa: CASSNPGLAGETQYF; CDR3nt: TGTGCCAGCAGCAATCCGGGACTAGCGGGAGAGACCCAGTACTTC; v_gene: TRBV21-1; abundance: .; d_gene: .; j_gene: TRBJ2-5
CDR3aa: CASSSSGQGYEQYF; CDR3nt: TGTGCCAGCAGTTCCTCTGGACAGGGCTACGAGCAGTACTTC; v_gene: TRBV7-6; abundance: .; d_gene: TRBD1; j_gene: TRBJ2-7
CDR3aa: CAISLQAVNTEAFF; CDR3nt: TGTGCCATCAGTCTACAGGCGGTGAACACTGAAGCTTTCTTT; v_gene: TRBV10-3; abundance: .; d_gene: .; j_gene: TRBJ1-1
CDR3aa: CASSEPFQGNTEAFF; CDR3nt: TGTGCCAGCAGTGAACCCTTCCAGGGGAACACTGAAGCTTTCTTT; v_gene: TRBV6-1; abundance: .; d_gene: .; j_gene: TRBJ1-1
CDR3aa: CASSGTGQGFTYGYTF; CDR3nt: TGTGCCAGCAGTGGAACGGGACAGGGATTTACCTATGGCTACACCTTC; v_gene: TRBV6-1; abundance: .; d_gene: TRBD1; j_gene: TRBJ1-2
CDR3aa: CASSFGENYGYTF; CDR3nt: TGTGCCAGCAGTTTTGGGGAGAACTATGGCTACACCTTC; v_gene: TRBV27; abundance: .; d_gene: .; j_gene: TRBJ1-2
CDR3aa: CATISGTGRYEQYF; CDR3nt: TGTGCCACCATAAGCGGGACAGGGCGGTACGAGCAGTACTTC; v_gene: TRBV2; abundance: .; d_gene: TRBD1; j_gene: TRBJ2-7
CDR3aa: CASMRRNTGELFF; CDR3nt: TGTGCCAGTATGAGAAGGAACACCGGGGAGCTGTTTTTT; v_gene: TRBV19; abundance: .; d_gene: .; j_gene: TRBJ2-2
CDR3aa: CAISDSGTPPNEQYF; CDR3nt: TGTGCCATCAGTGATAGCGGGACCCCCCCCAACGAGCAGTACTTC; v_gene: TRBV10-3; abundance: .; d_gene: TRBD2; j_gene: TRBJ2-7
CDR3aa: CASSPYRDGNNEQFF; CDR3nt: TGTGCCAGCAGTCCCTACAGGGATGGGAACAATGAGCAGTTCTTC; v_gene: TRBV27; abundance: .; d_gene: .; j_gene: TRBJ2-1
CDR3aa: CASNGRVRNEQFF; CDR3nt: TGTGCCAGCAATGGGAGGGTGCGGAATGAGCAGTTCTTC; v_gene: TRBV2; abundance: .; d_gene: TRBD2; j_gene: TRBJ2-1
CDR3aa: CASSQLDTQYF; CDR3nt: TGTGCCAGCAGCCAGTTGGATACGCAGTATTTT; v_gene: TRBV13; abundance: .; d_gene: .; j_gene: TRBJ2-3
CDR3aa: CASSLAVRGLTSSFHEQFF; CDR3nt: TGCGCCAGCAGCTTGGCCGTCAGGGGGCTTACATCGTCCTTCCATGAGCAGTTCTTC; v_gene: TRBV5-1; abundance: once; d_gene: TRBD1; j_gene: TRBJ2-1
CDR3aa: CASSLGGGSSYQPQHF; CDR3nt: TGTGCCAGCAGCTTAGGGGGGGGCTCAAGCTATCAGCCCCAGCATTTT; v_gene: TRBV7-6; abundance: .; d_gene: .; j_gene: TRBJ1-5
CDR3aa: CASSFPSTGNSYEQYF; CDR3nt: TGTGCCAGCAGCTTCCCCTCGACAGGGAATTCCTACGAGCAGTACTTC; v_gene: TRBV6-6; abundance: .; d_gene: TRBD1; j_gene: TRBJ2-7
CDR3aa: CASTDRVEEKLFF; CDR3nt: TGCGCCAGTACAGACAGGGTAGAGGAAAAACTGTTTTTT; v_gene: TRBV10-2; abundance: .; d_gene: TRBD1; j_gene: TRBJ1-4
CDR3aa: CATSRGGTTYNEQFF; CDR3nt: TGTGCCACCAGCAGAGGCGGGACGACCTACAATGAGCAGTTCTTC; v_gene: TRBV15; abundance: .; d_gene: .; j_gene: TRBJ2-1
CDR3aa: CASSLLKGFPTDTQYF; CDR3nt: TGTGCCAGCAGTTTACTTAAGGGGTTCCCCACAGATACGCAGTATTTT; v_gene: TRBV27; abundance: .; d_gene: .; j_gene: TRBJ2-3
CDR3aa: CASSQVRDFGYTF; CDR3nt: TGTGCCAGCAGCCAGGTGAGGGACTTTGGCTACACCTTC; v_gene: TRBV14; abundance: few; d_gene: .; j_gene: TRBJ1-2
CDR3aa: CASSEEGQGSIEQYF; CDR3nt: TGTGCCAGCAGTGAAGAGGGACAGGGTTCCATCGAGCAGTACTTC; v_gene: TRBV6-1; abundance: .; d_gene: TRBD1; j_gene: TRBJ2-7
CDR3aa: CATTRAVGQNSGNTIYF; CDR3nt: TGTGCCACCACAAGAGCTGTTGGGCAGAACTCTGGAAACACCATATATTTT; v_gene: TRBV19; abundance: .; d_gene: .; j_gene: TRBJ1-3